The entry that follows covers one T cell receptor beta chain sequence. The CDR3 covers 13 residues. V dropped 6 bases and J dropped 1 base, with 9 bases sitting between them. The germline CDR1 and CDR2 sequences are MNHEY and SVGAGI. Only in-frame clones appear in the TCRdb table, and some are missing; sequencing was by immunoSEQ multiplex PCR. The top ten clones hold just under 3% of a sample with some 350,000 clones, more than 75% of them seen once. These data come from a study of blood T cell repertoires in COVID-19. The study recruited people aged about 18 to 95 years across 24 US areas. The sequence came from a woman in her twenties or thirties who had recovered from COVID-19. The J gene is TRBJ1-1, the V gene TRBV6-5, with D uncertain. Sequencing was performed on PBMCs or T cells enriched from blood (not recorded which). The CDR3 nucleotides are TGTGCCAGCAGCGGAAACAGGAACACTGAAGCTTTCTTT. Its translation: CASSGNRNTEAFF.